The clone carrying this TCR beta chain turned up a few times. Deletions cut 0 bases from V and 8 bases from J, with 13 bases between. Germline values: CDR1 SGHTA, CDR2 FQGNSA. CDR3 length: 14 amino acids. This sample stems from a study of response to subunit inactivated influenza vaccine. TCRdb reprocessed the RT-PCR reads with MiXCR, giving one entry per CDR3 protein. The profile shows hundreds of thousands of distinct CDR3 sequences, about 11% of them singletons. The same data also went into a second study, on T cells expressing NK-cell markers. That paper notes: What made the TCR beta cDNA was 5'RACE template switching with UMIs.

The TCR was taken from a man over 45 who received an inactivated influenza vaccine. Material: PBMCs from blood, obtained on the day of vaccination. The chain combines TRBV7-2 with TRBJ1-2; D gene unclear. CDR3 region: CASSLAPNIGGYTF. The CDR3, as DNA: TGTGCCAGCAGCTTAGCGCCCAACATTGGAGGCTACACCTTC.